What follows are 18 T cell receptor beta chains derived from one specimen sequenced in a study of shared clonotypes between healthy human individuals. Measured with immunoSEQ multiplex PCR; TCRdb has only the in-frame clones, and not every one. The sample gives approximately 1,500,000 clones, around 97% of which show up once; 1% to 1.5% is in the top ten. The sample consisted of naive CD4+ T cells sorted from blood. Subset noted: CD45RA+ positively selected. All receptors derive from a man aged 25-45 years in good health.

V usage is TRBV18 and J usage is TRBJ1-2; D is ambiguous. The germline V and J ends were trimmed by 6 bases and 0 bases, with 11 bases remaining between them. This CDR3 is built from 14 residues. The germline V gene has CDR1 KGHSH and CDR2 LQKENI. The CDR3 protein is CASSPAATNYGYTF. The CDR3 nucleotides read TGTGCCAGCTCGCCTGCTGCCACTAACTATGGCTACACCTTC. Combining the CDR3 with reference TRBV18 and TRBJ1-2 gives the whole variable domain NAGVMQNPRHLVRRRGQEARLRCSPMKGHSHVYWYRQLPEEGLKFMVYLQKENIIDESGMPKERFSAEFPKEGPSILRIQQVVRGDSAAYFCASSPAATNYGYTFGSGTRLTVV.

The CDR3 here is CASSIGAGYGYTF. The CDR3 nucleotides are TGTGCCAGCAGTATAGGCGCTGGCTATGGCTACACCTTC. The chain joins TRBV2 to TRBJ1-2, with unresolved D. The CDR3 is made up of 13 amino acids. Germline-derived CDR1 and CDR2 are SNHLY and FYNNEI. V lost 5 bases, J lost 4 bases, and 11 bases lay in between.

This clone is a singleton in its sample. The chain employs TRBV7-9 and TRBJ1-1, with D hard to call. The CDR3 consists of 15 residues. From germline, CDR1 is SEHNR and CDR2 FQNEAQ (reference sequence). Trimming took 2 bases from V and 1 from J, leaving 11 bases between them. As DNA, the CDR3 is TGTGCCAGCAGCTTATATGGAGACAAGAACACTGAAGCTTTCTTT. As protein: CASSLYGDKNTEAFF.

The chain uses TRBV4-1 and TRBJ1-3, with D maybe TRBD1 (6 bases). The CDR3 has 15 residues. Germline V gene sequence: CDR1 MGHRA, CDR2 YSYEKL. V was clipped by 6 bases and J by 7 bases, with 19 bases between them. CDR3 coding DNA: TGCGCCAGCAGACAACAGGGTTTGAATGGGAACACCATATATTTT. Protein product: CASRQQGLNGNTIYF.

The chain recombines TRBV15 with TRBJ1-4; D is perhaps TRBD1 (5 bases). V lost 3 bases and J lost 10, with 18 bases in between. The V gene's germline CDR1 is LNHNV and CDR2 YYDKDF (reference sequence). This CDR3 is 15 amino acids long. CDR3 loop: CATSSLQVSTGKLFF. The CDR3 bases are TGTGCCACCAGCAGCCTACAGGTTTCTACTGGAAAACTGTTTTTT.

This chain uses TRBV5-1 with TRBJ2-3; 8 positions agree with TRBD1. The junction had 10 bases not matched to a gene; V was cut back by 4 bases and J by 6 bases. This CDR3 comprises 15 residues. Germline CDR1 SGHRS, CDR2 YFSETQ. CDR3 residues: CASSQGATGVDTQYF. CDR3 in DNA: TGCGCCAGCAGCCAAGGGGCGACAGGGGTGGATACGCAGTATTTT.

This chain joins TRBV18 and TRBJ2-7; D gene uncertain. The CDR3 runs to 15 residues. V was pared by 3 bases and J by 0 bases, with 12 bases between. Looked up from germline, CDR1 is KGHSH and CDR2 is LQKENI. Here the CDR3 DNA reads TGTGCCAGCTCACCCATAGACCGATCCTCCTACGAGCAGTACTTC. Amino acids: CASSPIDRSSYEQYF.

This rearrangement joins TRBV5-6 to TRBJ1-1; possibly TRBD1 for D (5 bases). With 4 bases removed from V and 7 bases from J, the gap between germline ends came to 20 bases. The germline gives CDR1 SGHDT, CDR2 YYEEEE. This CDR3 region has 15 residues. The CDR3 DNA reads TGTGCCAGCAGCCCCGTAAACCGACAGACCCATGAAGCTTTCTTT. Translated: CASSPVNRQTHEAFF.

This clone was seen a single time. This chain connects TRBV4-2 to TRBJ2-3, with 8 bases that match TRBD1. Germline V lookup: CDR1 LGHNA, CDR2 YNFKEQ. The CDR3 consists of 16 residues. The V and J ends lost 1 base and 4 bases, in that order; junction bases with no gene match: 7. CDR3 nucleotides: TGTGCCAGCAGCCAAGTCGCAGGGGGCGATGCAGATACGCAGTATTTT. This translates into CASSQVAGGDADTQYF.

Concerning this clone itself: Sequence at one end of the junction differs from germline and may be a read error. The V gene is TRBV10-2, the J gene TRBJ2-4; 12 bases are a match to TRBD2. The CDR3 loop spans 15 amino acids. Germline assignment: CDR1 WSHSY and CDR2 SAAADI. CDR3 in DNA: TGCGCCAGCAGTGATGCGACTAGCGGGAGATTAGTCCAAATCTTC. As protein: CASSDATSGRLVQIF.

The chain combines TRBV2 with TRBJ1-5, with a possible D match to TRBD1 (6 bases). V lost 4 bases to trimming and J lost 8 bases, with 12 bases between them. The length of the CDR3 is 13 residues. Germline loops: CDR1 SNHLY, CDR2 FYNNEI. The chain's CDR3 is CASSGGGLEPQHF. CDR3 sequence (DNA): TGTGCCAGCAGTGGAGGGGGACTGGAGCCCCAGCATTTT.

The J gene is TRBJ1-4, the V gene TRBV5-1; 11 nucleotides match TRBD1. V was clipped by 4 bases and J by 8 bases; unmatched bases: 10. Germline V CDR1 and CDR2: SGHRS, YFSETQ. This CDR3 region has 16 residues. Written as DNA, the CDR3 is TGCGCCAGCAGCAAGCGAACCGGGACAGGGGGAGAAAAACTGTTTTTT. Translation: CASSKRTGTGGEKLFF.

Details on this clone: Other nucleotide sequences from this sample produce the same CDR3. The V call is TRBV18, the J call TRBJ2-7; the match to TRBD1 covers 7 bases. The J segment lost 3 bases and the V segment lost 5 bases, leaving 4 bases of the junction unmatched. CDR1 is KGHSH and CDR2 is LQKENI in the germline V gene. This CDR3 has 13 amino acids. The CDR3 nucleotides read TGTGCCAGCTCATTAGCAGGGGGCTACGAGCAGTACTTC. This codes for CASSLAGGYEQYF.

The chain joins TRBV28 to TRBJ2-7, with TRBD2 matching over 7 bases. Germline V lookup: CDR1 MDHEN, CDR2 SYDVKM. The CDR3 has 14 amino acids. Trimming cost V 6 bases and J 9 bases; bases outside gene matches: 14. CDR3 residues: CASSPLRAAGVQYF. The CDR3 DNA sequence: TGTGCCAGCAGCCCCTTAAGAGCGGCGGGGGTGCAGTACTTC.

The chain carries TRBV6-4 and TRBJ1-1, with 7 bases aligning to TRBD1. The CDR3 is 12 amino acids. Germline loops: CDR1 MRHNA, CDR2 SNTAGT. V trimming: 5 bases; J trimming: 9 bases; junction bases outside the gene matches: 6. The chain's CDR3 is CASSKDRRKAFF. CDR3 nucleotides: TGTGCCAGCAGTAAGGACAGGAGAAAAGCTTTCTTT.

This chain uses TRBV28 with TRBJ2-7; 9 bases agree with TRBD2. The CDR3 loop spans 14 amino acids. The V gene's germline CDR1 is MDHEN and CDR2 SYDVKM. V trimming: 5 bases; J trimming: 5 bases; junction bases outside the gene matches: 7. CDR3 in amino acids: CASSIAGTSNEQYF. The CDR3 DNA is TGTGCCAGCAGTATAGCCGGGACTAGCAACGAGCAGTACTTC.

V usage is TRBV5-8 and J usage is TRBJ1-5, with no clear D. Deletions cut 1 base from V and 4 bases from J, with 6 bases between. The CDR3 is made up of 13 amino acids. The germline V gene encodes CDR1 SGHTS and CDR2 YDEGEE. The CDR3 is CASSLSTNQPQHF. In DNA, the CDR3 is TGTGCCAGCAGCTTGAGCACTAATCAGCCCCAGCATTTT.

The chain links TRBV5-1 to TRBJ2-1; 8 nucleotides match TRBD2. CDR3 length: 15 amino acids. Germline loops: CDR1 SGHRS, CDR2 YFSETQ. Germline trimming cut 3 bases from V and 7 bases from J; bases unmatched to any gene: 9. The CDR3 spells CASSSGLARRNEQFF. The CDR3 DNA sequence: TGCGCCAGCAGCTCTGGACTAGCCCGTAGGAATGAGCAGTTCTTC.